This TCR beta chain emerged from a study of cytomegalovirus exposure and HLA in healthy donors. This CDR3 has 13 amino acids. Per germline, CDR1 SGHNT and CDR2 YENEEA. The V end was cut by 5 bases, the J end by 4 bases, with 9 bases between. Whole-study findings and limits: Overall, roughly 170 TCR beta chains were annotated as cytomegalovirus-associated. Excluded: some indistinguishable V segments such as TRBV6-2 and TRBV6-3.

On this clone: The antigen remains unidentified.

In the PCR, 60 Vbeta and 13 Jbeta primers were used. Sequencing used immunoSEQ multiplex PCR; TCRdb keeps in-frame clones, though not all of them. The sample yields about 140,000 clones, 82% seen once. The chain uses TRBV11-3 and TRBJ2-1; D ambiguous. The TCR comes from a male donor in good health and CMV-seronegative. The specimen sequenced was PBMCs. CDR3 bases: TGTGCCAGCAGCGAACTCGGGTACAATGAGCAGTTCTTC. Its protein product is CASSELGYNEQFF.